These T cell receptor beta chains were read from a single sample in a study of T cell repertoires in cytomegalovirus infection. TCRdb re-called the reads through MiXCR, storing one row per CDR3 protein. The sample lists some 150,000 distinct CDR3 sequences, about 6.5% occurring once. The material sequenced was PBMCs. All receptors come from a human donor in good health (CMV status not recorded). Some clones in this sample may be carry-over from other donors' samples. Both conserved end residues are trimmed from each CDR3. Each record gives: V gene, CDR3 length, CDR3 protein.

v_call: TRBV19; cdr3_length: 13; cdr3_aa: ASMVGQGHTGELF
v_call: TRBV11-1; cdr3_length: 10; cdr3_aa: ASSQGREKLF
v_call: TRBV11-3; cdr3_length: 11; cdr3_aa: ASSQGHEYEQY
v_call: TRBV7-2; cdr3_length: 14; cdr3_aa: ASSLYRQGVGNTIY
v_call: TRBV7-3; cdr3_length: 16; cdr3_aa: ASSLSPRLAGGAGELF
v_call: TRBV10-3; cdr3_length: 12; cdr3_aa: AIRSGTGDDGYT
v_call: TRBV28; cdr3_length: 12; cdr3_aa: ASCSGQLNEKLF
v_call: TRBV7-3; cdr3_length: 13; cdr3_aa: ASSSGTGGVYGYT
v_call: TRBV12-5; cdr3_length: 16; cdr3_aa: ASGLAPSGGQGPGELF
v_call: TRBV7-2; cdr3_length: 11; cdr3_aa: ASSSGGVGELF